This is a list of T cell receptor beta chains from one sample in a study of blood T cells in healthy people across ages. TCRdb reprocessed the 5' RACE reads with MiXCR, giving one entry per CDR3 protein. The sample has about 970,000 distinct CDR3 sequences, just over 50% seen once; the top ten hold roughly a fifth. The source material was blood. Receptors were obtained from a woman aged 55-75 years in good health. CDR3s include the opening cysteine and the closing phenylalanine or tryptophan. D genes are given only for firm matches.

>TRBJ2-1|TRBV3-1|TRBD2
CASSHRTGLADYNEQFF
>TRBJ1-5|TRBV7-9|TRBD1
CASSLATAGTGGHQPQHF
>TRBJ2-1|TRBV4-1|TRBD2
CASSHPGLAGGPGYNEQFF
>TRBJ1-2|TRBV6-6|NA
CAGRLLAGYTF
>TRBJ2-1|TRBV3-1|NA
CASSQSGRGNEQFF
>TRBJ2-1|TRBV14|NA
CASSQDAYFNEQFF
>TRBJ2-1|TRBV6-6|NA
CASKESNNEQFF
>TRBJ2-5|TRBV3-1|TRBD2
CASSQDWTSGPRQETQYF
>TRBJ2-3|TRBV7-8|TRBD2
CASSRGILAGVTDTQYF
>NA|TRBV7-2|NA
CASSFRPQATQYF
>TRBJ2-5|TRBV6-1|NA
CACSKRGQNQETQYF
>TRBJ1-5|TRBV28|NA
CASSLWQGSRWQPQHF
>TRBJ2-1|TRBV15|TRBD2
CATSSQGGSNNEQFF
>TRBJ2-1|TRBV10-3|TRBD1
CAISRSPGTGLHEQFF
>TRBJ2-7|TRBV6-6|NA
CASSYSCGSNYEQYF
>TRBJ2-7|TRBV7-2|NA
CASSSGWVYEQYF
>TRBJ2-1|TRBV4-1|NA
CASSQAQGRPEQFF
>TRBJ2-3|TRBV5-1|NA
CASSLAGSSADTQYF
>TRBJ2-3|TRBV5-1|TRBD2
CASSSASGTSNGDTQYF
>TRBJ2-2|TRBV6-6|NA
CASYIGTHTGELFF
>TRBJ2-7|TRBV6-2/TRBV6-3|NA
CASKDTPENYEQYF
>NA|TRBV20-1|TRBD1
CSARPGQGMKTQYF
>TRBJ2-7|TRBV9|NA
CASSAGTPQYEQYF
>TRBJ2-1|TRBV3-1|TRBD1
CASSHQTGNNEQFF
>TRBJ1-1|TRBV7-9|NA
CASRAKGANTEAFF
>TRBJ2-4|TRBV7-2|TRBD2
CASSLGWFAGEKNIQYF
>TRBJ1-1|TRBV27|NA
CASSFRGQNTEAFF
>TRBJ2-7|TRBV6-5|NA
CASSPGIYPYEQYF
>TRBJ2-3|TRBV7-6|TRBD2
CASSLEQSYIAGDGGTDTQYF
>TRBJ2-3|TRBV12-5|NA
CASGVGQGTDTQYF
>TRBJ2-1|TRBV6-2/TRBV6-3|TRBD2
CASSYLGLAGDNEQFF
>TRBJ2-5|TRBV7-9|NA
CASSTRWDYQETQYF
>TRBJ2-1|TRBV20-1|TRBD2
CSARTSGLYNEQFF
>TRBJ2-7|TRBV20-1|NA
CSARDLEGTIYEQYF
>TRBJ2-7|TRBV30|NA
CAWSAGIYEQYF
>TRBJ2-5|TRBV4-1|TRBD2
CASSQKRGDYVQETQYF
>TRBJ2-7|TRBV7-2|NA
CASSVDPTKHEQYF
>TRBJ2-7|TRBV27|NA
CASSLGNRVYEQYF
>TRBJ1-4|TRBV20-1|NA
CSARKGGSTNEKLFF
>TRBJ1-2|TRBV7-2|NA
CASSLVPGSNGYTF
>NA|TRBV5-1|NA
CASSPNPAGTRLSEQYF
>TRBJ1-1|TRBV7-2|NA
CASTPWRRINTEAFF
>TRBJ2-1|TRBV12-3/TRBV12-4|NA
CASSPSPSADEDNEQFF
>TRBJ1-5|TRBV7-2|NA
CASSLTYSNQPQHF
>TRBJ2-1|TRBV20-1|TRBD1
CSVPPRQGKGDEQFF
>TRBJ2-7|TRBV7-2|NA
CASSSPRADKQYF
>TRBJ2-4|TRBV20-1|NA
CSASSWIAKNIQYF
>TRBJ2-5|TRBV29-1|NA
CSVDKQGQETQYF
>TRBJ2-1|TRBV2|NA
CASRGDRNEQFF
>TRBJ2-5|TRBV29-1|NA
CSVVLVGDTQYF
>TRBJ2-3|TRBV9|NA
CASSVEGSLEGDTQYF
>TRBJ2-3|TRBV5-1|NA
CASTPRGTETTDTQYF
>TRBJ2-5|TRBV12-3/TRBV12-4|NA
CASRHRETQYF
>TRBJ2-3|TRBV27|TRBD2
CASEKLAGGTQYF
>TRBJ2-3|TRBV12-3/TRBV12-4|NA
CASSHRQAGDTQYF
>TRBJ2-3|TRBV5-5|NA
CASSPEGDSSTDTQYF
>TRBJ1-6|TRBV3-1|NA
CASSQRWQGNNSPLHF
>TRBJ2-7|TRBV12-3/TRBV12-4|NA
CASRGQHYEQYF